This record looks at one TCR beta chain sequence and its context. Antigen unknown. The repertoire was sequenced with immunoSEQ multiplex PCR; TCRdb's copy has only in-frame clones and lacks some. The profile covers roughly 120,000 clones, with about 87% appearing a single time and about 1.8% taken by the ten largest. These data are taken from a study of cytomegalovirus exposure and HLA in healthy donors. Study results and caveats: Cytomegalovirus association was assigned to more than 150 TCR beta chains.

This CDR3 is built from 18 residues. Trimming removed 0 bases at V and 1 base at J, with 18 bases between. CDR1 and CDR2 (germline): MGHRA, YSYEKL. V and J are TRBV4-1 and TRBJ1-1; tentatively, D is TRBD1 (5 bases). The TCR sequence derives from a man younger than 30 in good health and CMV-seronegative. Sequenced material: PBMCs. CDR3 amino acids: CASSQENYSGGRNTEAFF. In nucleotides, the CDR3 is TGCGCCAGCAGCCAAGAGAACTATTCCGGGGGAAGGAACACTGAAGCTTTCTTT.